This T cell receptor (beta chain) was identified in a study of blood T cell repertoires in COVID-19. The assay was immunoSEQ multiplex PCR, and TCRdb's table has in-frame clones only and misses some. The sample records around 250,000 clones, roughly nine tenths being singletons. The CDR3 runs 17 residues. Germline-derived CDR1 and CDR2 are SGHTA and FQGNSA. Trimming took 1 base from V and 2 from J; bases not matched to a gene: 10. This chain joins TRBV7-2 and TRBJ2-5, with 7 bases that match TRBD2. Sequenced: peripheral blood. The receptor was derived from a man in his 60s with acute or convalescent COVID-19. CDR3 amino acids: CASSLVGGSPSQETQYF. The CDR3 DNA sequence: TGTGCCAGCAGCTTAGTTGGCGGGAGCCCCTCGCAAGAGACCCAGTACTTC.